The entry that follows covers one T cell receptor (beta chain) sequence. As yet, its antigen is unknown. The sample comes from a study of OX40 agonist ivuxolimab in advanced cancers. Broader study findings: There were, on average, more expanded clones in CD8+ T cells than in CD4+.

J was trimmed by 7 bases and V by 4 bases; bases with no gene match: 12. This CDR3 contains 16 residues. CDR1 and CDR2 from the germline V gene are PRHDT and FYEKMQ (reference sequence). The repertoire was sequenced with immunoSEQ multiplex PCR; TCRdb's copy has only in-frame clones and lacks some. Counted here are fewer than 30,000 clones, just under 85% occurring once; the ten biggest clones make up around 27%. The cohort excluded patients with autoimmune disease history or systemic immunosuppression. The genes are TRBV13 and TRBJ2-7; TRBD2 matches at 11 bases. This specimen was CD4+ or CD8+ T cells sorted from blood, taken in a trial of the OX40 agonist ivuxolimab. This receptor was taken from an adult with an advanced solid tumor such as melanoma, head and neck, liver or kidney cancer. The CDR3 reads CASSSTIAGGPGEQYF. The CDR3 bases are TGTGCCAGCAGCTCAACAATAGCGGGAGGGCCGGGAGAGCAGTACTTC.